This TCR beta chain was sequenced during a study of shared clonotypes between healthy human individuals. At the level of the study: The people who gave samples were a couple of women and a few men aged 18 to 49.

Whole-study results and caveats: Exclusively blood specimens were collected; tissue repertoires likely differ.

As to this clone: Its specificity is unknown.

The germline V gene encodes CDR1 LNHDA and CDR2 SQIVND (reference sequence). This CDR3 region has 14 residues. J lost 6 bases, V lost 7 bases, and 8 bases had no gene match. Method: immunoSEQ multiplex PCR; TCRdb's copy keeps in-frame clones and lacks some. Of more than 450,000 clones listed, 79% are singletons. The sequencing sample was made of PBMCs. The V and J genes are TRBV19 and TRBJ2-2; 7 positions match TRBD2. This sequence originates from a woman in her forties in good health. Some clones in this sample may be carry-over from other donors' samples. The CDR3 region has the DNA TGTGCCAGTACAGGACTAGATTTTTCCGGGGAGCTGTTTTTT. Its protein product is CASTGLDFSGELFF.